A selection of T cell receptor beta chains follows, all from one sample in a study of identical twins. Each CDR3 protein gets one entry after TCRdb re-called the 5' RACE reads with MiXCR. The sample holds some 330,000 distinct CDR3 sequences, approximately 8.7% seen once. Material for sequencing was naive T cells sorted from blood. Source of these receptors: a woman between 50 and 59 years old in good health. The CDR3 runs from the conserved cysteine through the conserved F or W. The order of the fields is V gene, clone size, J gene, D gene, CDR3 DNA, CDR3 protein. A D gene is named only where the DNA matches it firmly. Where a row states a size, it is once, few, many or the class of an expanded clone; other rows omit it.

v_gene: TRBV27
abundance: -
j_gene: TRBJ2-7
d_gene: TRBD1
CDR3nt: TGTGCCAGCCGTACGGGACAGGAAGGTTTAAGGGCCTACGAGCAGTACTTC
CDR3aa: CASRTGQEGLRAYEQYF

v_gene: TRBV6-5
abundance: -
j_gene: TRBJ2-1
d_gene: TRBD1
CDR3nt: TGTGCCAGCAAAAAGGGGACAGGGGGCACCCTATACAATGAGCAGTTCTTC
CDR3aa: CASKKGTGGTLYNEQFF

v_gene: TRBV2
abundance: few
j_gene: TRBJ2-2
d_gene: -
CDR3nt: TGTGCCAGCAGTGAAAGGGGCGGTAACACCGGGGAGCTGTTTTTT
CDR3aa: CASSERGGNTGELFF

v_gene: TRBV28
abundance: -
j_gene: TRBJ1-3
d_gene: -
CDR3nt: TGTGCCAGCAGGGAACAGGGCAACTCTGGAAACACCATATATTTT
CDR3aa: CASREQGNSGNTIYF

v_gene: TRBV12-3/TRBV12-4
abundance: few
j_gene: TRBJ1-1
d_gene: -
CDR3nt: TGTGCCAGCAGTTTAGGTCGATCCGGGGCACCAGCTTTCTTT
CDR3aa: CASSLGRSGAPAFF

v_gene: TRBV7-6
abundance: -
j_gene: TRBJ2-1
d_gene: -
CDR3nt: TGTGCCAGCAGCTTAGGTGGGCTAACCGGGACCATTAATGAGCAGTTCTTC
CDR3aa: CASSLGGLTGTINEQFF

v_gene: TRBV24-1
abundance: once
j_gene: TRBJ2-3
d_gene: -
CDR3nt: TGTACCACCAGTGAGCCCGGGACTAGCACAGATACGCAGTATTTT
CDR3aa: CTTSEPGTSTDTQYF

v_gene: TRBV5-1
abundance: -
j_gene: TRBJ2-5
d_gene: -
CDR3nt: TGCGCCAGCAGCCTTTCGGGGATATCGACCCAGTACTTC
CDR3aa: CASSLSGISTQYF

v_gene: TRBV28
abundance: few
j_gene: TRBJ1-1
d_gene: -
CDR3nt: TGTGCCAGCCGTCGAGACTCCCAGGGGTTTACTGAAGCTTTCTTT
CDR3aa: CASRRDSQGFTEAFF

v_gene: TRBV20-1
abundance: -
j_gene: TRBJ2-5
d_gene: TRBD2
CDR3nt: TGCAGTGCTAGTCAGCGGGAGTATGGTGAGACCCAGTACTTC
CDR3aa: CSASQREYGETQYF

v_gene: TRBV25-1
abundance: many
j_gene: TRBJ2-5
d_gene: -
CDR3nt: TGTGCCAGCAGTGATGAACAGGGAGGCCAAGAGACCCAGTACTTC
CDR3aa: CASSDEQGGQETQYF

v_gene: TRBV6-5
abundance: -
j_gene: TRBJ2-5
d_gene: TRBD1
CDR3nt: TGTGCCAGCAGTCAGGATGGGACAGCCCAAGAGACCCAGTACTTC
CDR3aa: CASSQDGTAQETQYF

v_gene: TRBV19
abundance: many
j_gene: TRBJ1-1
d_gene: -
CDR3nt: TGTGCCAGTAGTGTAGGGTTGAACACTGAAGCTTTCTTT
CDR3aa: CASSVGLNTEAFF

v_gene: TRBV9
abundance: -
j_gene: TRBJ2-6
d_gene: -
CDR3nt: TGTGCCAGCAGCGCAATAACTGGGGCCAACGTCCTGACTTTC
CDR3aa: CASSAITGANVLTF

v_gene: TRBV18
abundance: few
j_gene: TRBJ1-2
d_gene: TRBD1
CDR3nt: TGTGCCAGCTCACCTACGCAGAGGGGGCGAGAAGGCTACACCTTC
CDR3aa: CASSPTQRGREGYTF

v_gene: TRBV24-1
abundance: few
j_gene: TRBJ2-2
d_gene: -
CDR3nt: TGTGCCACCCTAGGAGGGATTGCGCTGTTTTTT
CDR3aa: CATLGGIALFF

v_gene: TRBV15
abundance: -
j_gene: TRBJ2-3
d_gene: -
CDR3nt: TGTGCCACCAGCAGAGATGGTCCGACAGATACGCAGTATTTT
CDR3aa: CATSRDGPTDTQYF

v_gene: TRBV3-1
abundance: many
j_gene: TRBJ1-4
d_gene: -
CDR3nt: TGTGCCAGCAGCCCTGGACCTAAGAATGAAAAACTGTTTTTT
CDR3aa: CASSPGPKNEKLFF

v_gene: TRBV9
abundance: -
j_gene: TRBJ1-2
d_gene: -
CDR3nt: TGTGCCAGCAGCGTGTCGGGCGCCGCTAACTATGGCTACACCTTC
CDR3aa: CASSVSGAANYGYTF

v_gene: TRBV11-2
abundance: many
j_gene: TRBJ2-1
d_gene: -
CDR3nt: TGTGCCAGCAGCTTAGTGAACAATGAGCAGTTCTTC
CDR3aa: CASSLVNNEQFF

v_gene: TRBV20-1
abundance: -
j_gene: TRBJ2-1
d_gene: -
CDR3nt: TGCAGTGCTAGATCTTCCGGCGTGGAGCAGTTCTTC
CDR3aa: CSARSSGVEQFF

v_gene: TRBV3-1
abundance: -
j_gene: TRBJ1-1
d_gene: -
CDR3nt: TGTGCCAGCAGCCACGCGGCGGGGGAAAAAAGAAACACTGAAGCTTTCTTT
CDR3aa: CASSHAAGEKRNTEAFF

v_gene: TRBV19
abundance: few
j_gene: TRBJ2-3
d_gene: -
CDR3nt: TGTGCCGTATCGGACAGTTCCACAGATACGCAGTATTTT
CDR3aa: CAVSDSSTDTQYF

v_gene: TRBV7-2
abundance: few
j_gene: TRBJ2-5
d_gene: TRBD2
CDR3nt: TGTGCCAGCAGCCAACAACTAGCGGTGGTGGGGGAGACCCAGTACTTC
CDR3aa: CASSQQLAVVGETQYF

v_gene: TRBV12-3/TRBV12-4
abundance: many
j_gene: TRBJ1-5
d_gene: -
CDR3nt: TGTGCCAGCAGTTTTTTGGGCGAACAGCCCCAGCATTTT
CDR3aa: CASSFLGEQPQHF

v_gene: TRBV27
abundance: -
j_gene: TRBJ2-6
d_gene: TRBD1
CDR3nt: TGTGCCAGCAGTTCCCCAGGGGGCTCTGGGGCCAACGTCCTGACTTTC
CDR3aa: CASSSPGGSGANVLTF

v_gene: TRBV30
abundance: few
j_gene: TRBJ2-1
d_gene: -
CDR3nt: TGTGCCTGGGCTACAGGGTACAATGAGCAGTTCTTC
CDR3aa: CAWATGYNEQFF

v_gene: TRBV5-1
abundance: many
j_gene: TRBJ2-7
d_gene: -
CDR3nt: TGCGCCAGCAGCTTGGAAGGGAACGAGCAGTACTTC
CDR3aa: CASSLEGNEQYF

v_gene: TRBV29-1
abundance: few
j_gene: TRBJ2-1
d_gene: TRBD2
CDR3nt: TGCAGCGTTTGGACTAGCGGGAGTCTAAATGAGCAGTTCTTC
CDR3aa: CSVWTSGSLNEQFF

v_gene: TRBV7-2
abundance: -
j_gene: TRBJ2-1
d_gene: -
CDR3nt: TGTGCCAGCAGCTTTACTAGCAGGTACGAGCAGTTCTTC
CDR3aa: CASSFTSRYEQFF

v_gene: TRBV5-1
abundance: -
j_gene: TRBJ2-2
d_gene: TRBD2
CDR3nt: TGCGCCAGCAGCAATAGCGGGTCGAACACCGGGGAGCTGTTTTTT
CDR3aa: CASSNSGSNTGELFF

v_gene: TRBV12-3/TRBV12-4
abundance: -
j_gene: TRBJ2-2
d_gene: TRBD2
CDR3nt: TGTGCCAGCAGCCCGGGAGGAGGCGGGGAGCTGTTTTTT
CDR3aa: CASSPGGGGELFF

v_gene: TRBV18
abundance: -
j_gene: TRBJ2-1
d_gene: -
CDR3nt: TGTGCCAGCTCACCACTCAGGGATGAGCAGTTCTTC
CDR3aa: CASSPLRDEQFF

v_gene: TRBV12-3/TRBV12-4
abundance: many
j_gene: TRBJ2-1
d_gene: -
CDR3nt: TGTGCCAGCAGCTCGAGACAGGTGAATGAGCAGTTCTTC
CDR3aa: CASSSRQVNEQFF

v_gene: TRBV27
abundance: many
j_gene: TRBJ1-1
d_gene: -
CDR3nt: TGTGCCAGCAGGGAACAGGGAAGCACTGAAGCTTTCTTT
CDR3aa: CASREQGSTEAFF

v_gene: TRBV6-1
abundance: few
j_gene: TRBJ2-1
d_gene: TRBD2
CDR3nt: TGTGCCAGCAGTGACCCCTGGGCGGGAGGTTTGGATGAGCAGTTCTTC
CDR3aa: CASSDPWAGGLDEQFF

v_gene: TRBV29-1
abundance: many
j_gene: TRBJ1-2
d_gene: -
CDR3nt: TGCAGCGTCGCGGACGGGGTGGGCTACACCTTC
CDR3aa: CSVADGVGYTF

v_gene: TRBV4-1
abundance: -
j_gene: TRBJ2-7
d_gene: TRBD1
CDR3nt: TGCGCCAGCAGCCATAAATGGGACAGCGGATCGAGCGAGCAGTACTTC
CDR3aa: CASSHKWDSGSSEQYF

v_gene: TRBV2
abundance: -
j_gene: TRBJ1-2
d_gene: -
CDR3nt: TGTGCCAGCAGTGTAAATAATCCTAACTATGGCTACACCTTC
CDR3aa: CASSVNNPNYGYTF

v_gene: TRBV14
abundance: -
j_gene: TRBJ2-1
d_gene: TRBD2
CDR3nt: TGTGCCAGCAGCCCCAGCAAGTTTTCGCGGGAGGGTGGGACCTACAATGAGCAGTTCTTC
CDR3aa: CASSPSKFSREGGTYNEQFF

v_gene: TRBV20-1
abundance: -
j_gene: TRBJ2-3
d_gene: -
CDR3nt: TGCAGTGCTAGAAAAACTAGCACAGATACGCAGTATTTT
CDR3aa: CSARKTSTDTQYF

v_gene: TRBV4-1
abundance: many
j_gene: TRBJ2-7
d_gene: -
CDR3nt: TGCGCCAGCAGCCAAGACAGACCCGGGTTGGGGAGCTCCTACGAGCAGTACTTC
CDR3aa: CASSQDRPGLGSSYEQYF

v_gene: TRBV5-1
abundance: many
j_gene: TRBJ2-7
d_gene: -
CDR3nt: TGTGCCAGCAGCTTAGCGAGCTCCTACGAGCAGTACTTC
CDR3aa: CASSLASSYEQYF

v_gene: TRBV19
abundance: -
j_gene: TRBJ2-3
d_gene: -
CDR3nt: TGTGCCAGTACCCTTGGACACGATACGCAGTATTTT
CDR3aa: CASTLGHDTQYF

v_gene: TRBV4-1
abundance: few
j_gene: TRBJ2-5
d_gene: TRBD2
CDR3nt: TGCGCCAGCAGCCACTGGGGGGCGGGAGGGCCGGAGACCCAGTACTTC
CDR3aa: CASSHWGAGGPETQYF

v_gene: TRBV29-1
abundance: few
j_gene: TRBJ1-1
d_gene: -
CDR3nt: TGCAGCGTATATACAGGGATGAGCACTGAAGCTTTCTTT
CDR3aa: CSVYTGMSTEAFF

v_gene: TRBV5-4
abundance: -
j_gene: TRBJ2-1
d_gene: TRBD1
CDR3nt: TGTGCCAGCAGCTTGGCAGGGGGCTTTGAGCAGTTCTTC
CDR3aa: CASSLAGGFEQFF

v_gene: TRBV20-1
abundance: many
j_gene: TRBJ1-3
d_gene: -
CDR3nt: TGCAGTGCATCCTCCGGGAACTCTGGAAACACCATATATTTT
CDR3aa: CSASSGNSGNTIYF

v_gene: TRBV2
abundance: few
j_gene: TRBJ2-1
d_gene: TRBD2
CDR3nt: TGTGCCAGCAGTGAATGGCGGGAGTCCTACAATGAGCAGTTCTTC
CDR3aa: CASSEWRESYNEQFF

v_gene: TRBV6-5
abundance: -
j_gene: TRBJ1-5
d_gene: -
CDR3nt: TGTGCCAGCAGTGAACAGGGCGCGGGGCAGCCCCAGCATTTT
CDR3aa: CASSEQGAGQPQHF

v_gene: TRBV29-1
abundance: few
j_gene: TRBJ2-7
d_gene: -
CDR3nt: TGCAGCGTTGGACGCTTTTACGAGCAGTACTTC
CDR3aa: CSVGRFYEQYF

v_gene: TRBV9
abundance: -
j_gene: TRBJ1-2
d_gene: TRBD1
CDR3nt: TGTGCCAGCAGGACACAGGGGAGCTACACCTTC
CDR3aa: CASRTQGSYTF

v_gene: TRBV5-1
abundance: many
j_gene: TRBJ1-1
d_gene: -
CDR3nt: TGCGCCAGCAGCTTGGGGCCTAGGGACACTGAAGCTTTCTTT
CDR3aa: CASSLGPRDTEAFF

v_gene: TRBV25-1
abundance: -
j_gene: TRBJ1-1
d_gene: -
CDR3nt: TGTGCCAGCAGTGACTTTTTCAGGGTCACTTTCTTT
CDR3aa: CASSDFFRVTFF

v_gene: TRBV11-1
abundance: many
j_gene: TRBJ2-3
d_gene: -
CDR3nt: TGTGCCAGCAGCTTACCCCCGACGGATACGCAGTATTTT
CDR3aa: CASSLPPTDTQYF

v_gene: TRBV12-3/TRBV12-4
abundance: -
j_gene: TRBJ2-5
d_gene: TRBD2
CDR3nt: TGTGCCAGCAGTTCGGGGACTAGCGGGAGGAGGGAGACCCAGTACTTC
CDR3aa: CASSSGTSGRRETQYF

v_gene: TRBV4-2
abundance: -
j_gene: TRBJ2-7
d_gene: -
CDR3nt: TGTGCCAGCAGCAAAGGGGATAGCCCTGGTGAGCAGTACTTC
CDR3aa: CASSKGDSPGEQYF

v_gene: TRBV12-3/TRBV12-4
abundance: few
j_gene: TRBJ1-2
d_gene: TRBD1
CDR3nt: TGTGCCAGCAAATGGGACAGAGGAGGCTACACCTTC
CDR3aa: CASKWDRGGYTF

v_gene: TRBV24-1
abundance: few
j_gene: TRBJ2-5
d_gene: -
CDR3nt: TGTGCCACCAGTCGGGGCGGGTCCGGAGAGACCCAGTACTTC
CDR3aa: CATSRGGSGETQYF